Below, 16 T cell receptor beta chains from the same sample are listed, as sequenced in a study of blood T cell repertoires in COVID-19 (dated by TCRdb to the early 2020s). The library was built by means of the immunoSEQ multiplex PCR assay. Held by TCRdb, this immuneACCESS table contains in-frame sequences only and omits some clones. Under half of the omission traces to an unresolved V gene where checked; the cause of the rest is unknown. The sample data list approximately 170,000 clones, and roughly nine tenths of these were observed just once. In total, the top ten clones hold 4% of the sample. The sequencing input was peripheral blood. Receptors originate from an older woman with acute or convalescent COVID-19.

V usage is TRBV5-4 and J usage is TRBJ2-5; 8 bases match TRBD1. Germline CDR1 is SGHNT and CDR2 is YYREEE (reference sequence). This CDR3 comprises 15 residues. V dropped 4 bases and J dropped 4; count of bases not matched to a gene: 9. The CDR3 protein is CASSLPGGAPETQYF. CDR3 nucleotides: TGTGCCAGCAGCCTCCCAGGGGGCGCGCCAGAGACCCAGTACTTC.

V usage is TRBV3-1 (or the pseudogene TRBV3-2) and J usage is TRBJ1-1; 8 bases align to TRBD1. The germline CDR1 and CDR2 sequences are LGHDT and YNNKEL (reference sequence). Trimming removed 3 bases from V and 6 bases from J; junction bases left unmatched: 3. The CDR3 contains 13 residues. This chain's CDR3 is CASSQIQGAEAFF. In DNA form, the CDR3 reads TGTGCCAGCAGCCAGATACAGGGGGCTGAAGCTTTCTTT.

As for this clone: One end of the junction does not line up with germline, which may come from a read error. The chain combines TRBV20-1 with TRBJ2-3; D remains ambiguous. CDR1 and CDR2 (germline): DFQATT, SNEGSKA (reference sequence). This CDR3 is built from 13 residues. As DNA, the CDR3 is TGCAGTGCTAGTTTTCTGCACACAAATACGCAGTATTTT. This codes for CSASFLHTNTQYF.

The rearrangement joins TRBV19 to TRBJ1-2; 9 bases are shared with TRBD1. There are 13 residues in the CDR3. The V and J ends lost 6 bases and 7 bases, in that order; junction bases with no gene match: 6. CDR1 and CDR2 from the germline V gene are LNHDA and SQIVND (reference sequence). In nucleotides, the CDR3 is TGTGCCAGTAGCCCCTCGACAGGGGGTGGCTACACCTTC. Translated, it gives CASSPSTGGGYTF.

The V and J genes are TRBV11-2 and TRBJ2-7; 7 nucleotides line up with TRBD2. With V trimmed by 4 bases and J by 2 bases, 8 bases remained unmatched. The CDR3 covers 15 residues. Germline CDR1 reads SGHAT; CDR2 reads FQNNGV. CDR3 nucleotides: TGTGCCAGCAGCTGGGACTATAGGAGGACCTACGAGCAGTACTTC. Translated: CASSWDYRRTYEQYF.

This chain connects TRBV28 to TRBJ2-1; 7 bases line up with TRBD1. V shed 6 bases, J shed 4 bases, and the junction held 9 bases outside the gene matches. Germline lookup yields CDR1 MDHEN and CDR2 SYDVKM. This CDR3 is built from 15 residues. CDR3 sequence: CASRARQGPYNEQFF. The CDR3 nucleotides are TGTGCCAGCAGGGCGAGACAGGGACCTTACAATGAGCAGTTCTTC.

The V gene is TRBV4-3, the J gene TRBJ2-1; D not certain. CDR3 size: 15 residues. Between the trimmed V and J ends, which lost 0 bases and 3 bases, there was a span of 9 bases. Germline V lookup: CDR1 LGHNA, CDR2 YSLEER. The CDR3 is CASSQDKRFYNEQFF. As DNA, the CDR3 is TGCGCCAGCAGCCAAGACAAGCGTTTCTACAATGAGCAGTTCTTC.

This clone was seen just once. The chain uses TRBV12-3 or TRBV12-4 and TRBJ2-3; 9 positions agree with TRBD2. V was pared by 2 bases and J by 9 bases, with 3 bases of the junction left unmatched. CDR3 length: 13 amino acids. CDR3 amino acids: CASSLILAGTQYF. In DNA, the CDR3 is TGTGCCAGCAGTTTAATTCTAGCGGGGACGCAGTATTTT.

A word on this clone: Other DNA sequences within the sample encode an identical CDR3. This sequence joins TRBV5-1 and TRBJ1-2; TRBD1 agrees at 8 bases. Germline V gene data show CDR1 as SGHRS and CDR2 as YFSETQ. With V trimmed by 4 bases and J by 2 bases, 4 bases remained unmatched. The CDR3 is 14 residues long. The CDR3 protein is CASSPGQANYGYTF. CDR3 nucleotide sequence: TGCGCCAGCAGCCCGGGACAGGCCAACTATGGCTACACCTTC.

This CDR3 reads CASSPRQGFADTQYF. CDR3 nucleotide sequence: TGTGCCAGCAGCCCCCGACAGGGGTTTGCAGATACGCAGTATTTT. The J gene is TRBJ2-3, the V gene TRBV6-5, with 8 bases identical to TRBD1. The V and J ends lost 6 bases and 4 bases, in that order; junction bases with no gene match: 9. This CDR3 comprises 15 residues. CDR1 is MNHEY, CDR2 SVGAGI, per germline.

This clone has only a few counts. The chain has TRBV7-2 and TRBJ1-1, with D uncertain. Germline V lookup: CDR1 SGHTA, CDR2 FQGNSA. With 1 base removed from V and 6 bases from J, the gap between germline ends came to 12 bases. The CDR3 has 14 amino acids. The CDR3 coding sequence is TGTGCCAGCAGCTTAGACGGAGGGTCCCCTGAAGCTTTCTTT. It translates to CASSLDGGSPEAFF.

The chain carries TRBV15 and TRBJ2-3; 9 bases map to TRBD1. Per germline, CDR1 LNHNV and CDR2 YYDKDF (reference sequence). The CDR3 totals 15 residues. The V gene end was trimmed by 4 bases and the J gene end by 1 base; junction bases not matched to a gene: 3. Here the CDR3 DNA reads TGTGCCACCAGCATCCGGGACAGGGGCACAGATACGCAGTATTTT. It encodes CATSIRDRGTDTQYF.

V is TRBV6-1 and J is TRBJ1-2; a weak D match, TRBD1 (5 bases). V was cut by 2 bases and J by 6 bases, with 10 bases left in between. This CDR3 has 13 amino acids. Germline V gives CDR1 MNHNS, CDR2 SASEGT. This CDR3 is CASSETFRDGYTF. The DNA for the CDR3 is TGTGCCAGCAGTGAAACCTTCAGGGATGGCTACACCTTC.

A single count supports this clone. The chain employs TRBV30 and TRBJ2-3; D is unresolved. This CDR3 has 16 residues. V lost 0 bases to trimming and J lost 0 bases, with 13 bases between them. Germline V CDR1 and CDR2: GTSNPN, SVGIG (reference sequence). The CDR3 protein is CAWSVPRGASTDTQYF. The CDR3, as DNA: TGTGCCTGGAGTGTACCCCGCGGAGCCAGCACAGATACGCAGTATTTT.

This clone was detected once. The gene calls are TRBV4-3 and TRBJ1-2; D perhaps matches TRBD1 (5 bases). Germline V gene data show CDR1 as LGHNA and CDR2 as YSLEER. Trimming took 0 bases from V and 4 from J, leaving 12 bases between them. CDR3 size: 15 residues. The CDR3: CASSQDARQSYGYTF. The DNA of the CDR3 is TGCGCCAGCAGCCAAGACGCCCGACAGTCCTATGGCTACACCTTC.

This sequence joins TRBV4-3 and TRBJ1-1, with 7 positions matching TRBD1. CDR1 and CDR2 (germline): LGHNA, YSLEER. CDR3 length: 15 residues. V lost 3 bases and J lost 4; bases outside the gene matches: 8. CDR3 sequence reads: CASSQDRQGRTEAFF. DNA for the CDR3: TGCGCCAGCAGCCAGGATAGACAGGGACGCACTGAAGCTTTCTTT.